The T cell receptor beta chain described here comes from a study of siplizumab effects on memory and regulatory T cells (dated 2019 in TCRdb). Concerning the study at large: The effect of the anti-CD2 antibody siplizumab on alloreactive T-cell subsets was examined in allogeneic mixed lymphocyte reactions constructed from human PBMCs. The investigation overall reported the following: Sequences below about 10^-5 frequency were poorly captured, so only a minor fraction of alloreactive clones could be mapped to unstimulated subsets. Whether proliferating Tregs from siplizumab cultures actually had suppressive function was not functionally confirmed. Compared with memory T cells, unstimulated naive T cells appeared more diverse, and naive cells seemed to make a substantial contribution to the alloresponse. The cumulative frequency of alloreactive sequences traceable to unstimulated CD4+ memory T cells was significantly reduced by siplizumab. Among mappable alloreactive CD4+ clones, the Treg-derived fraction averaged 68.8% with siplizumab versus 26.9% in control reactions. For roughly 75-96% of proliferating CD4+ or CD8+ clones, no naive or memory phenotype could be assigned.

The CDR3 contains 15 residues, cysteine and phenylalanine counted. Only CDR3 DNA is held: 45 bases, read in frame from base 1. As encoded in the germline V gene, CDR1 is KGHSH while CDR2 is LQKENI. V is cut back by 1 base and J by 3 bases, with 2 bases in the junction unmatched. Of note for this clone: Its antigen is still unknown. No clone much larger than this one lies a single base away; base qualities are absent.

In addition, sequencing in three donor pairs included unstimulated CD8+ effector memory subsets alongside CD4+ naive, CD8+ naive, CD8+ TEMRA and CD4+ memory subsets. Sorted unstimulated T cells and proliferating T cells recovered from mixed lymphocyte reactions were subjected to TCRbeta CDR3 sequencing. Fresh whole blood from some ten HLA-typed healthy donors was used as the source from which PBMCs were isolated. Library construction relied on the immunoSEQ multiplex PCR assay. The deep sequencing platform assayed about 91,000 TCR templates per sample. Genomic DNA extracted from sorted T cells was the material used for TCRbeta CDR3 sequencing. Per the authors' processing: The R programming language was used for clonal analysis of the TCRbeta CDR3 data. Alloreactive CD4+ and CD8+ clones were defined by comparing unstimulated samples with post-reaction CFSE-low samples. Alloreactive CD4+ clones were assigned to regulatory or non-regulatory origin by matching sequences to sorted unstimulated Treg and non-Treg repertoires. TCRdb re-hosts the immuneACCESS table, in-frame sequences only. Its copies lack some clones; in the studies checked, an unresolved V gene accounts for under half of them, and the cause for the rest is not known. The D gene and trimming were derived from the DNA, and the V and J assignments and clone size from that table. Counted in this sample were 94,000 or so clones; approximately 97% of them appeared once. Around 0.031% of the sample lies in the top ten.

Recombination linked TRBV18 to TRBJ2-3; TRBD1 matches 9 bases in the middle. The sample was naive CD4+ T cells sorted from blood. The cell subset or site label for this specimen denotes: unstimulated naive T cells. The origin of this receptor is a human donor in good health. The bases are TGTGCCAGCTCACCACGGACAGGGGAGACAGATACGCAGTATTTT. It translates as CASSPRTGETDTQYF.